This section outlines one T cell receptor delta chain sequence together with its context. This DNA translates differently at residue 6 from the TCRdb protein, which is that of a much larger clone; a read error is likely, and the protein shown is the DNA's own translation. The sample is drawn from a study of γδ T cells in repeated Plasmodium falciparum infection. About the research overall: Malaria-naive adults were infected with P. falciparum NF54 four times over roughly 640 days.

TCRdb used CATT to re-call clones from the multiplex PCR reads. Here the sample spans tens of thousands of delta-chain clones, approximately 1% being singletons. Sequencing input: gamma-delta T cells from blood. This TCR was recovered from a pool of human donors (malaria-infected and uninfected, not separated).

CDR3 protein: CACDTAGDTRATAQLFF. CDR3 coding DNA: TGTGCCTGTGACACAGCAGGGGATACGCGGGCGACAGCACAACTCTTCTTT. The J gene is TRDJ2, the V gene TRDV2, with 9 nucleotides matching TRDD3. The J gene was missing in TCRdb and was found by matching the end of the DNA to germline. The germline CDR1 and CDR2 sequences are GEAIGNYY and EKD. This CDR3 has 17 amino acids. V gave up 1 base and J gave up 4 bases; unmatched junction bases: 9.